A selection of T cell receptor beta chains follows, all from one sample in a study of shared clonotypes between healthy human individuals. Profiling relied on immunoSEQ multiplex PCR, and the TCRdb table lists in-frame clones only, not all of them. This sample yields 450,000 to 500,000 clones, of which about 85% are seen a single time; approximately 12% belongs to the top ten. Sequenced: PBMCs. Receptors were obtained from a woman aged 40 to 55 in good health. Some clones in this sample may be carry-over from other donors' samples. Each CDR3 is given with its conserved first and last residue. Each record gives: V gene, J gene, clone size, D gene, CDR3 DNA, CDR3 protein. A D gene is named only where the DNA matches it firmly. Clone size is given for some rows only: seen once, a few or many times, or a class if the clone is expanded.

TRBV4-1,TRBJ2-2,-,TRBD1,TGCGCCAGCACCCCCCTGACAGGGGCCACCGGGGAGCTGTTTTTT,CASTPLTGATGELFF
TRBV27,TRBJ1-1,many,-,TGTGCCAGCAGTTTATCCCAGGGTTTGGGTACTGAAGCTTTCTTT,CASSLSQGLGTEAFF
TRBV6-1,TRBJ2-1,-,-,TGTGCCAGCAGTCCCATCGATGAGCAGTTCTTC,CASSPIDEQFF
TRBV11-3,TRBJ2-5,-,TRBD2,TGTGCCAGCAGCTTAGGTGGGCGGACTAGCGGGGTTGTCCAAGAGACCCAGTACTTC,CASSLGGRTSGVVQETQYF
TRBV29-1,TRBJ1-1,-,-,TGCAGCGCCGGACAGATGAACACTGAAGCTTTCTTT,CSAGQMNTEAFF
TRBV19,TRBJ2-3,-,TRBD2,TGTGCCAGTAGTATTGGAGTATATAGCGGGAGGCAGACAGATACGCAGTATTTT,CASSIGVYSGRQTDTQYF
TRBV29-1,TRBJ2-1,many,TRBD2,TGCAGCGTTGAAGATTTTGTGGCGGGAGTGAACAATGAGCAGTTCTTC,CSVEDFVAGVNNEQFF
TRBV5-4,TRBJ1-4,-,TRBD1,TGTGCCAGCAGCTGGGGACAGAATGAAAAACTGTTTTTT,CASSWGQNEKLFF
TRBV7-2,TRBJ2-7,-,-,TGTGCCAGCAGCTTGAGGATCACGTACGAGCAGTACTTC,CASSLRITYEQYF
TRBV7-2,TRBJ1-4,-,TRBD1,TGTGCCAGCAGCCCGGGACAGGCCCCTAATGAAAAACTGTTTTTT,CASSPGQAPNEKLFF
TRBV18,TRBJ2-7,-,-,TGTGCCAGCTCACCACTGGGAGCCTACGAGCAGTACTTC,CASSPLGAYEQYF
TRBV7-8,TRBJ2-5,-,-,TGTGCCAGCAGCTCCGGACCGTACCAAGAGACCCAGTACTTC,CASSSGPYQETQYF
TRBV18,TRBJ1-3,-,-,TGTGCCAGCTCACCATCCAGCCTAAGGGACACCATATATTTT,CASSPSSLRDTIYF
TRBV29-1,TRBJ2-5,few,TRBD1,TGCAGCGCCCTGGGGACAGGGGCCTCCGTGACCCAGTACTTC,CSALGTGASVTQYF
TRBV6-6,TRBJ2-3,-,-,TGTGCCAGCAGTCCCATAGGAGGTACGCAGTATTTT,CASSPIGGTQYF
TRBV10-3,TRBJ1-1,-,-,TGTGCCATCAGTGAGTCGGGAGGGGTCACTGAAGCTTTCTTT,CAISESGGVTEAFF
TRBV15,TRBJ2-3,-,-,TGTGCCACCAGTTCCGGGCCCCCAGATACGCAGTATTTT,CATSSGPPDTQYF
TRBV21-1,TRBJ2-3,-,-,TGTGCCAGCAGCAAAGCTCGCAGGGTAGATAGGCAAGTAGATACGCAGTATTTT,CASSKARRVDRQVDTQYF
TRBV9,TRBJ1-1,-,TRBD1,TGTGCCAGCAGCGCTGGGGGACAGATGAACACTGAAGCTTTCTTT,CASSAGGQMNTEAFF
TRBV28,TRBJ1-1,-,TRBD1,TGTGCCAGCAAACCAGGGGGGCGGAACACTGAAGCTTTCTTT,CASKPGGRNTEAFF